Listed here are 17 T cell receptor beta chains from one sample, sequenced in a study of T cell changes during pregnancy in multiple sclerosis. The assay was immunoSEQ multiplex PCR, and TCRdb's table has in-frame clones only and misses some. The repertoire holds some 45,000 clones, with 87% as singletons. The starting material was CD4+ T cells from peripheral blood mononuclear cells, obtained after pregnancy. These receptors were taken from a female donor with multiple sclerosis, enrolled in a pregnancy study.

The V gene is TRBV5-6, the J gene TRBJ1-2, with 8 bases identical to TRBD1. V dropped 5 bases and J dropped 7; count of bases not matched to a gene: 7. CDR3 size: 13 residues. Germline-derived CDR1 and CDR2 are SGHDT and YYEEEE. CDR3 sequence: CASRDTGGGGYTF. CDR3 nucleotides: TGTGCCAGCAGAGATACAGGGGGTGGTGGCTACACCTTC.

This sequence joins TRBV5-1 and TRBJ1-2, with D possibly TRBD1 on 5 matching bases. Germline V gives CDR1 SGHRS, CDR2 YFSETQ. CDR3 size: 15 residues. V was shortened by 1 base and J by 4 bases, with 14 bases between the two germline ends. The CDR3 DNA is TGCGCCAGCAGCTTGTACGGAGGGGCGTCCTATGGCTACACCTTC. Its translation is CASSLYGGASYGYTF. The full variable domain, in which reference TRBV5-1 and TRBJ1-2 provide the parts outside the CDR3, is KAGVTQTPRYLIKTRGQQVTLSCSPISGHRSVSWYQQTPGQGLQFLFEYFSETQRNKGNFPGRFSGRQFSNSRSEMNVSTLELGDSALYLCASSLYGGASYGYTFGSGTRLTVV.

V is TRBV4-1 and J is TRBJ2-4; weak D call: TRBD1 (6 bases). The CDR3 contains 18 residues. Trimming stripped 3 bases from V and 1 base from J, with 19 bases between. Per the germline V gene, CDR1 is MGHRA and CDR2 is YSYEKL. CDR3 in amino acids: CASSHAMVGALAKNIQYF. In DNA form, the CDR3 reads TGCGCCAGCAGCCACGCCATGGTGGGGGCCCTCGCCAAAAACATTCAGTACTTC.

The chain joins TRBV7-2 to TRBJ2-5; no clear D. Trimming stripped 0 bases from V and 4 bases from J, with 6 bases between. The length of the CDR3 is 13 residues. Germline-derived CDR1 and CDR2 are SGHTA and FQGNSA. CDR3 amino acids: CASSLARPETQYF. Written as DNA, the CDR3 is TGTGCCAGCAGCTTAGCCCGTCCAGAGACCCAGTACTTC.

The chain has TRBV4-3 and TRBJ1-2, with a possible D match to TRBD1 (6 bases). The V gene's germline CDR1 is LGHNA and CDR2 YSLEER. The CDR3 extends over 15 amino acids. Trimming shortened V by 1 base and J by 3 bases, and 12 bases separated the two germline ends. The CDR3 DNA is TGCGCCAGCAGCCAAGGCTCGGGGGGCCACTATGGCTACACCTTC. Translating gives CASSQGSGGHYGYTF.

This rearrangement joins TRBV5-1 to TRBJ1-1; 7 bases line up with TRBD1. The germline V gene has CDR1 SGHRS and CDR2 YFSETQ. The CDR3 extends over 14 amino acids. Trimming took 2 bases from V and 5 from J; bases not matched to a gene: 6. The CDR3 loop is CASSLQTGPTEAFF. As DNA, the CDR3 is TGCGCCAGCAGCTTACAGACAGGGCCAACTGAAGCTTTCTTT. The variable domain in full, with the rest retrieved from reference TRBV5-1 and TRBJ1-1, is KAGVTQTPRYLIKTRGQQVTLSCSPISGHRSVSWYQQTPGQGLQFLFEYFSETQRNKGNFPGRFSGRQFSNSRSEMNVSTLELGDSALYLCASSLQTGPTEAFFGQGTRLTVV.

J is TRBJ2-7 and V is TRBV30; tentative D call: TRBD2 (5 bases). The CDR3 has 15 amino acids. Germline CDR1 GTSNPN, CDR2 SVGIG (reference sequence). V lost 0 bases and J lost 3, with 15 bases in between. CDR3 nucleotide sequence: TGTGCCTGGAGTGTACGGCTAGCTGTTATCTACGAGCAGTACTTC. Protein product: CAWSVRLAVIYEQYF.

The chain is built from TRBV7-2 and TRBJ2-3; 8 positions agree with TRBD1. Germline V gene lookup returns CDR1 SGHTA and CDR2 FQGNSA. The CDR3 has 15 residues. The ends lost 5 bases at V and 3 bases at J; junction bases unmatched: 7. CDR3 DNA sequence: TGTGCCAGCAGCCTCAGGGGGCTGAGAACAGATACGCAGTATTTT. Its protein product is CASSLRGLRTDTQYF.

The chain employs TRBV18 and TRBJ2-1, with 12 bases fitting TRBD2. V dropped 6 bases and J dropped 6; count of bases not matched to a gene: 6. Germline lookup yields CDR1 KGHSH and CDR2 LQKENI. The CDR3 runs to 15 residues. CDR3 residues: CASSYTSGGSNEQFF. In DNA, the CDR3 is TGTGCCAGCTCCTACACTAGCGGGGGGTCCAATGAGCAGTTCTTC.

With respect to this clone: The same CDR3 also results from other DNA sequences found in this sample. The gene calls are TRBV11-3 and TRBJ2-5; D unresolved. The CDR3 covers 13 residues. From germline, CDR1 is SGHNT and CDR2 YENEEA. V was clipped by 3 bases and J by 1 base, with 6 bases between them. DNA for the CDR3: TGTGCCAGCAGCTTGGGCACCCAAGAGACCCAGTACTTC. Translated: CASSLGTQETQYF.

The genes are TRBV7-8 and TRBJ1-4, with D perhaps matching TRBD1 (5 bases). Germline-derived CDR1 and CDR2 are SGHVS and FQNEAQ. This CDR3 region has 18 residues. V was pared by 5 bases and J by 5 bases, with 24 bases between. In DNA form, the CDR3 reads TGTGCCAGCAGCCTCCGACGGGCGCCCGGGACTAGAAATGAAAAACTGTTTTTT. It yields the protein CASSLRRAPGTRNEKLFF.

This chain links TRBV11-2 with TRBJ2-7, with D possibly being TRBD1 (5 bases). The CDR3 runs to 14 residues. Trimming removed 6 bases at V and 7 bases at J, with 19 bases between. Per the germline V gene, CDR1 is SGHAT and CDR2 is FQNNGV. CDR3 loop: CASSPRQGSEEQYF. CDR3 DNA sequence: TGTGCCAGCAGTCCACGCCAGGGTTCCGAGGAGCAGTACTTC.

The chain links TRBV29-1 to TRBJ2-3, with 7 bases that match TRBD1. CDR1 and CDR2 from the germline V gene are SQVTM and ANQGSEA. CDR3 size: 13 residues. Unmatched junction bases numbered 0, after V lost 3 bases and J lost 0 bases. The CDR3 DNA follows: TGCAGCGTTGACAGGGGGAGCACAGATACGCAGTATTTT. This encodes CSVDRGSTDTQYF.

The chain joins TRBV6-1 to TRBJ2-7, with TRBD1 identical over 8 bases. CDR3 size: 14 residues. From germline, CDR1 is MNHNS and CDR2 SASEGT. V dropped 5 bases and J dropped 4; count of bases not matched to a gene: 7. This chain's CDR3 is CASSRTGRRYEQYF. The CDR3 DNA is TGTGCCAGCAGTCGGACAGGGAGGAGATACGAGCAGTACTTC.

This clone was counted once. The chain employs TRBV29-1 and TRBJ1-1; a possible D gene is TRBD1 (6 bases). Germline V CDR1 and CDR2: SQVTM, ANQGSEA. The CDR3 loop spans 14 amino acids. The V end was cut by 7 bases, the J end by 3 bases, with 18 bases between. The CDR3 nucleotides are TGCAGCGGGGGGGGGCGCGGGTCGGACACTGAAGCTTTCTTT. This sequence encodes CSGGGRGSDTEAFF.

The V and J genes are TRBV7-5 and TRBJ1-1. TRBV7-5 is a documented pseudogene. The CDR3 consists of 12 residues. DNA of the CDR3: TGTGCCAGAAGCTCCCCGGGGACTGAAGCTTTCTTT. This sequence encodes CARSSPGTEAFF.

The chain has TRBV7-9 and TRBJ1-1; maybe TRBD1 (5 bases). The CDR3 sequence is 14 residues long. V lost 5 bases and J lost 4, with 14 bases in between. Germline-derived CDR1 and CDR2 are SEHNR and FQNEAQ (reference sequence). Here the CDR3 reads CASSPTQGSTEAFF. The CDR3 DNA follows: TGTGCCAGCAGCCCAACCCAGGGAAGCACTGAAGCTTTCTTT.